This T cell receptor (beta chain) was recovered during a study of early T cells in non-severe SARS-CoV-2 infection. Study-wide background: Sequencing used unsorted whole-blood bulk RNA, so chains lack pairing.

Researchers tagged individual cDNA molecules with unique molecular identifiers. TCRdb redid the calling of the 5' RACE reads with MiXCR, one entry per CDR3 protein. The sample consists of approximately 110,000 distinct CDR3 sequences, 15% of them appearing once. V lost 2 bases to trimming and J lost 3 bases; unmatched junction nucleotides: 10. From germline, CDR1 is MGHRA and CDR2 YSYEKL. The CDR3 length is 18 residues. There are a few counts of this clonotype. Sequenced material: whole blood. This clonotype was obtained from an adult who was a healthcare worker with PCR-confirmed SARS-CoV-2 infection or an uninfected control (not recorded which). The chain recombines TRBV4-1 with TRBJ1-6, with 7 bases identical to TRBD1. Here the CDR3 reads CASSQQQYGTVYNSPLHF. CDR3 in DNA: TGCGCCAGCAGCCAACAACAGTACGGGACAGTCTATAATTCACCCCTCCACTTT.